This TCR beta chain was sequenced during a study of blood T cell repertoires in COVID-19. The junction had 4 bases not matched to a gene; V was cut back by 0 bases and J by 10 bases. Looked up from germline, CDR1 is SGHKS and CDR2 is YYEKEE (reference sequence). This CDR3 has 14 amino acids. Only in-frame clones appear in the TCRdb table, and some are missing; sequencing was by immunoSEQ multiplex PCR. The data contain 250,000 or so clones, about 82% of them seen just once; the ten biggest clones take up about 12%. This clone was seen only a few times. The sample taken for sequencing was peripheral blood. This chain connects TRBV5-5 to TRBJ1-1; 12 nucleotides match TRBD1. The clonotype comes from a man at least 80 years old with acute or convalescent COVID-19. CDR3 protein: CASSLGDRGRVAFF. DNA for the CDR3: TGTGCCAGCAGCTTGGGGGACAGGGGGCGCGTAGCTTTCTTT.